This TCR beta chain was found in a study of blood T cell repertoires in COVID-19. Across the whole study: PBMCs, B-cell-depleted T cells, or T cells provided the cDNA or gDNA that made up the material.

The age range of participants was about 18 to 95 years, with residence in about two dozen US areas. CDR3 length equals 12 residues. Trimming stripped 3 bases from V and 3 bases from J, with 9 bases between. Looked up from germline, CDR1 is GTSNPN and CDR2 is SVGIG (reference sequence). Assay: immunoSEQ multiplex PCR; the TCRdb copy retains only in-frame clones and omits some. The table has 250,000 to 350,000 clones, roughly 86% seen once; the top ten hold roughly 2.9%. The J gene is TRBJ2-7, the V gene TRBV30, with D possibly TRBD2 on 5 matching bases. The receptor's source is a woman aged 45-60 years who had been exposed to COVID-19. The sample comprised PBMCs or T cells enriched from blood (not recorded which). The CDR3 DNA reads as TGTGCCTGGAGCCCCGACTACTACGAGCAGTACTTC. Translation: CAWSPDYYEQYF.